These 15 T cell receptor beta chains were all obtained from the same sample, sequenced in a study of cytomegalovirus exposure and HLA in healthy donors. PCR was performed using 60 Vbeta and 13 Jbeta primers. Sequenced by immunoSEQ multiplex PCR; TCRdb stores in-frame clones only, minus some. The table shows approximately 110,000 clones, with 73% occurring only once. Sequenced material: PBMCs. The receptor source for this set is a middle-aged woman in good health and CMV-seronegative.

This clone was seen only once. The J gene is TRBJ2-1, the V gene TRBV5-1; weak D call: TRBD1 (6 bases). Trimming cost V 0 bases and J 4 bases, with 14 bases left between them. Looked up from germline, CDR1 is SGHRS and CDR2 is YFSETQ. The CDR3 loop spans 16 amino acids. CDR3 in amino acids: CASSLEGGQLYNEQFF. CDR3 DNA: TGCGCCAGCAGCTTGGAGGGTGGACAGCTTTACAATGAGCAGTTCTTC.

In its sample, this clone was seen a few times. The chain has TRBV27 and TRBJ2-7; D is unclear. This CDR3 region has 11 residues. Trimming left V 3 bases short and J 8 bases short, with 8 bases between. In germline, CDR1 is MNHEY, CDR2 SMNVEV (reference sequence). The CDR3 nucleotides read TGTGCCAGCAGTTTTGGAGCACAGCAGTACTTC. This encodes CASSFGAQQYF.

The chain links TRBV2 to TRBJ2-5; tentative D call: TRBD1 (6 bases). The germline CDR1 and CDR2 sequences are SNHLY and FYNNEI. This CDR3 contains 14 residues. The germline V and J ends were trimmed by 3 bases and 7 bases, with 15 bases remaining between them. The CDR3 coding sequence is TGTGCCAGCAGTGAGGACAGCCCCGCGGGGACCCAGTACTTC. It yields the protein CASSEDSPAGTQYF.

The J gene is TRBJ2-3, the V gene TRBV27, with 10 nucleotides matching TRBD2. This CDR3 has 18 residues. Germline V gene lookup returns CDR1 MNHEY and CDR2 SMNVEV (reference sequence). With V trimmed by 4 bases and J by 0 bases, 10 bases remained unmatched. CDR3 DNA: TGTGCCAGCAGTTCCATAGCGGGGGGCCTTTCTAGCACAGATACGCAGTATTTT. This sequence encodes CASSSIAGGLSSTDTQYF.

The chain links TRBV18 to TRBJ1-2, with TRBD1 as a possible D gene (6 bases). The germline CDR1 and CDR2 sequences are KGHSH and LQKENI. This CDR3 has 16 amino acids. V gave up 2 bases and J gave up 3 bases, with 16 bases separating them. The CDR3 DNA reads TGTGCCAGCTCACCATACCCACCAGGGGCCGACTATGGCTACACCTTC. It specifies CASSPYPPGADYGYTF.

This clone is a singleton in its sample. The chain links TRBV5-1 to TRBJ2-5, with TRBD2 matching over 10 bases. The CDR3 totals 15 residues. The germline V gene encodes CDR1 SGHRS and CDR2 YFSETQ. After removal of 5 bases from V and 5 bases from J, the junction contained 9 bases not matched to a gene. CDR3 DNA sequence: TGCGCCAGCAGGCCTTCGGGACTAGCGTCCGAGACCCAGTACTTC. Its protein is CASRPSGLASETQYF.

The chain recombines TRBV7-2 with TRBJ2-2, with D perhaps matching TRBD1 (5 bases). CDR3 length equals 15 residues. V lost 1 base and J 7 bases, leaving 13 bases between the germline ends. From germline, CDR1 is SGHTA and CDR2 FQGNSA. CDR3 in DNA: TGTGCCAGCAGCTTAGAAATAGGGGTTGGCGGGGAGCTGTTTTTT. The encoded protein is CASSLEIGVGGELFF. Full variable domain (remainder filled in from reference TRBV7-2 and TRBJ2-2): GAGVSQSPSNKVTEKGKDVELRCDPISGHTALYWYRQSLGQGLEFLIYFQGNSAPDKSGLPSDRFSAERTGGSVSTLTIQRTQQEDSAVYLCASSLEIGVGGELFFGEGSRLTVL.

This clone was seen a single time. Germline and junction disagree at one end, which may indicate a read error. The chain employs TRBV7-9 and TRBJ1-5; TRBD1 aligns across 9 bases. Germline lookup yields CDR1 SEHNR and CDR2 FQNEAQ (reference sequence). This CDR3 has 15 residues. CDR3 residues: CSSSLGTGRNQPQHF. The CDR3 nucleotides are TGTTCCAGCAGCTTAGGGACAGGGAGGAATCAGCCCCAGCATTTT.

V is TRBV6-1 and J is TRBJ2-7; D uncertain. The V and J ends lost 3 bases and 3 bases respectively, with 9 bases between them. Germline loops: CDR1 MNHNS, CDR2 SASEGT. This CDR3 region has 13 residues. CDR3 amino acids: CASSDPLFYEQYF. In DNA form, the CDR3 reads TGTGCCAGCAGTGATCCCCTCTTCTACGAGCAGTACTTC.

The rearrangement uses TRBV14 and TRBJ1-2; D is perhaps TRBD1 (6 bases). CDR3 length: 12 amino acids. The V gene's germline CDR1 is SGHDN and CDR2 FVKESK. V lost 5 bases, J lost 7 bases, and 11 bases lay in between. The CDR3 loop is CASSGHRVGYTF. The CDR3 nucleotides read TGTGCCAGCAGCGGGCACAGGGTTGGCTACACCTTC.

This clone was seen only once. The CDR3 DNA reads as TGTGCCAGTTACGACAGGGACTCCTACGAGCAGTACTTC. Its protein is CASYDRDSYEQYF. V gene TRBV6-6 combines with J gene TRBJ2-7; 7 bases align to TRBD1. Germline loops: CDR1 MNHNY, CDR2 SVGAGI (reference sequence). J gave up 0 bases and V 9 bases, and 5 bases lay outside the gene matches. The CDR3 spans 13 residues.

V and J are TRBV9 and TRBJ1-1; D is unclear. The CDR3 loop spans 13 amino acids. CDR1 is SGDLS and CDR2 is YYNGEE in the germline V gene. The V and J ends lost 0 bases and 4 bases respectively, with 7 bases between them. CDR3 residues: CASSVAPGTEAFF. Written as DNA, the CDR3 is TGTGCCAGCAGCGTAGCCCCGGGCACTGAAGCTTTCTTT.

The CDR3 protein is CASSQRRDYEQYF. DNA of the CDR3: TGTGCCAGCAGTCAGAGACGGGACTACGAGCAGTACTTC. The rearrangement joins TRBV7-2 to TRBJ2-7, with D maybe TRBD2 (5 bases). CDR1 SGHTA and CDR2 FQGNSA come from the germline V gene. This CDR3 is built from 13 residues. V was cut by 6 bases and J by 3 bases, with 12 bases left in between.

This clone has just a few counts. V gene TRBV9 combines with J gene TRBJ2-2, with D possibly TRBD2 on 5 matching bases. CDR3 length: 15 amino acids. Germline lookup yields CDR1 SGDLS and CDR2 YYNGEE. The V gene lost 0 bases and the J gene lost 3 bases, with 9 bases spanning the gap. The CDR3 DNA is TGTGCCAGCAGCGTAGCACCCGGGGACACCGGGGAGCTGTTTTTT. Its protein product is CASSVAPGDTGELFF.

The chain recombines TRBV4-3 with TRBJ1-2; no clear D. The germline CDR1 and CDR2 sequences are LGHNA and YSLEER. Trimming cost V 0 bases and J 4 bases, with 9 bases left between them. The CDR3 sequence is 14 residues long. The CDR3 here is CASSQERQGYGYTF. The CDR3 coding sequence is TGCGCCAGCAGCCAAGAGCGACAAGGCTATGGCTACACCTTC.